Listed here are 8 T cell receptor beta chains from one sample, sequenced in a study of blood T cell repertoires in COVID-19. The data were produced by immunoSEQ multiplex PCR, yet TCRdb's version contains in-frame clones alone and is incomplete. The data hold around 200,000 clones, with roughly nine tenths observed a single time. The sample was peripheral blood. The receptors derive from a woman aged 80 or older in a cohort sampled during active or convalescent COVID-19.

Remarks on this clone: The sample carries other DNA sequences with the same CDR3. The chain links TRBV11-2 to TRBJ1-5, with D possibly matching TRBD1 (6 bases). The CDR3 has 14 residues. The germline V and J ends were trimmed by 1 base and 2 bases, with 6 bases remaining between them. Germline values: CDR1 SGHAT, CDR2 FQNNGV. The CDR3 is CASSLGTGNQPQHF. The CDR3 DNA follows: TGTGCCAGCAGCTTAGGGACAGGCAATCAGCCCCAGCATTTT.

The rearrangement joins TRBV6-5 to TRBJ2-3; 7 bases match TRBD1. CDR1 and CDR2 from the germline V gene are MNHEY and SVGAGI. CDR3 length: 15 amino acids. Losses at the gene ends were 2 bases for V and 5 bases for J; bases not matched to a gene: 7. The CDR3 nucleotides read TGTGCCAGCAGTTACACAGACAGGGCGGGAGATACGCAGTATTTT. This codes for CASSYTDRAGDTQYF.

The chain joins TRBV27 to TRBJ1-1; a weak D match, TRBD1 (5 bases). V gave up 5 bases and J gave up 4 bases, with 11 bases separating them. The length of the CDR3 is 13 residues. Germline values: CDR1 MNHEY, CDR2 SMNVEV (reference sequence). The CDR3, as DNA: TGTGCCAGCAGTGAACGTCAGGGCACTGAAGCTTTCTTT. Its protein product is CASSERQGTEAFF.

The chain carries TRBV18 and TRBJ1-1; tentatively, D is TRBD1 (6 bases). V was trimmed by 5 bases and J by 6 bases, leaving 13 bases between them. Per germline, CDR1 KGHSH and CDR2 LQKENI. The CDR3 extends over 13 amino acids. CDR3 in DNA: TGTGCCAGCTCAGGTACAGGGACGGCTGAAGCTTTCTTT. It yields the protein CASSGTGTAEAFF.

The chain is built from TRBV20-1 and TRBJ2-5; 8 bases align to TRBD1. In germline, CDR1 is DFQATT, CDR2 SNEGSKA (reference sequence). There are 13 residues in the CDR3. V was clipped by 3 bases and J by 5 bases; unmatched bases: 5. The CDR3 loop reads CSASRQGKETQYF. CDR3 DNA: TGCAGTGCTAGTAGACAGGGGAAGGAGACCCAGTACTTC.

This chain connects TRBV19 to TRBJ2-3, with 11 bases aligning to TRBD1. Germline CDR1 is LNHDA and CDR2 is SQIVND (reference sequence). CDR3 size: 16 residues. V shed 1 base, J shed 4 bases, and the junction held 4 bases outside the gene matches. The CDR3 DNA reads as TGTGCCAGTAGTATAGGATGGGGACAGGGGGCAGATACGCAGTATTTT. Translating gives CASSIGWGQGADTQYF.

The CDR3 region has the DNA TGTGCCAGCAGCTCAAATGCGGGCCGAGGCACAGATACGCAGTATTTT. Protein sequence: CASSSNAGRGTDTQYF. This chain joins TRBV7-8 and TRBJ2-3; D perhaps matches TRBD2 (5 bases). The germline V and J ends were trimmed by 4 bases and 1 base, with 15 bases remaining between them. The CDR3 length is 16 residues. Germline CDR1 SGHVS, CDR2 FQNEAQ.

The rearrangement links TRBV5-4 to TRBJ2-7; a weak D match, TRBD2 (7 bases). V was pared by 0 bases and J by 4 bases, with 17 bases between. The CDR3 consists of 16 residues. Germline V gene data show CDR1 as SGHNT and CDR2 as YYREEE (reference sequence). CDR3: CASSLAGGPTGYEQYF. DNA for the CDR3: TGTGCCAGCAGCTTGGCCGGGGGGCCAACTGGGTACGAGCAGTACTTC.